This T cell receptor beta chain originates from a study of Ad26.COV2.S vaccination and SARS-CoV-2 variants. Indicated treatment: approximately 18 received Ad26.COV2.S at low or high dose, single or two shots; about 5 received placebo; per-sample allocation not given. Vaccine and placebo recipients were sampled on day 63 after the first injection. Some clones are missing from TCRdb's copy, which holds only in-frame ones; the method was immunoSEQ multiplex PCR. This table holds 350,000 to 450,000 clones, roughly 85% found once. A few counts support this clone. This CDR3 is built from 11 residues. Trimming shortened V by 0 bases and J by 8 bases, and 4 bases separated the two germline ends.

The specimen comprised peripheral blood, sampled in a trial of Ad26.COV2.S vaccine versus placebo. This TCR was sampled from a person aged 18 to 59 who received the Ad26.COV2.S COVID-19 vaccine or a placebo. The rearrangement joins TRBV23-1 to TRBJ1-2, with no clear D. TRBV23-1 is reported as an ORF; its role is uncertain. The CDR3 sequence is CASSQSKGYTF. The DNA of the CDR3 is TGCGCCAGCAGTCAATCGAAGGGCTACACCTTC.